Listed below are T cell receptor beta chains from one sample, sequenced in a study of CD8+CD57+ T cells in acquired aplastic anemia. One entry per CDR3 protein results from TCRdb running MiXCR on the reads. The table lists about 150,000 distinct CDR3 sequences, around 43% of them singletons. Sequences were obtained from sorted CD4+, CD8+, or CD8+CD57+ T cells (not recorded which) from PBMCs. These receptors all come from a human donor with aplastic anemia. CDR3s include the opening cysteine and the closing phenylalanine or tryptophan. The D gene is left open where the match is weak. Not every row has a clone size; where given, it reads once, few, many or a size class.

>.|TRBV30|TRBJ1-1|.
CALGRGGWTEAFF
TGTGCTTTGGGACGAGGGGGGTGGACTGAAGCTTTCTTT
>.|TRBV12-5|TRBJ2-4|few
CASGFIAKNIQYF
TGTGCTAGTGGTTTCATAGCCAAAAACATTCAGTACTTC
>TRBD2|TRBV7-9|TRBJ2-5|many
CASTRGTSGNQETQYF
TGTGCCAGCACCCGCGGGACTAGCGGGAATCAAGAGACCCAGTACTTC
>TRBD1|TRBV10-3|TRBJ1-4|.
CAISSRGTGNEKLFF
TGTGCCATCAGTTCACGAGGGACAGGGAACGAAAAACTGTTTTTT
>.|TRBV15|TRBJ1-1|few
CATSRGDHTEAFF
TGTGCCACCAGCAGAGGCGATCACACTGAAGCTTTCTTT
>TRBD2|TRBV29-1|TRBJ2-1|.
CSVEGATSGHYNEQFF
TGCAGCGTTGAAGGCGCGACTAGCGGGCACTACAATGAGCAGTTCTTC
>.|TRBV24-1|TRBJ2-3|.
CATSDFKDSTDTQYF
TGTGCCACCAGTGATTTTAAAGATAGCACAGATACGCAGTATTTT
>TRBD1|TRBV24-1|TRBJ1-1|many
CATSDKDRGFITEAFF
TGTGCCACCAGTGATAAGGACAGGGGATTTATCACTGAAGCTTTCTTT
>.|TRBV7-2|TRBJ2-5|.
CASSRETVETQYF
TGTGCCAGCAGCCGTGAGACAGTAGAGACCCAGTACTTC
>TRBD1|TRBV29-1|TRBJ1-6|.
CSVGTGNSPLHF
TGCAGCGTGGGGACAGGGAATTCACCCCTCCACTTT
>.|TRBV10-3|TRBJ2-7|.
CAISPTDSYEQYF
TGTGCCATCAGTCCGACAGATTCCTACGAGCAGTACTTC
>.|TRBV11-2|TRBJ1-6|.
CASSLDVGGSSYNSPLHF
TGTGCCAGCAGCTTAGATGTGGGTGGCAGCTCCTATAATTCACCCCTCCACTTT
>.|TRBV19|TRBJ2-7|.
CASTDSVLQYF
TGTGCCAGTACGGACAGCGTCTTGCAGTACTTC
>TRBD1|TRBV24-1|TRBJ1-1|many
CATRGQGGTEAFF
TGTGCCACCAGGGGACAGGGGGGGACTGAAGCTTTCTTT
>.|TRBV9|TRBJ1-6|.
CASSPWGESSYNSPLHF
TGTGCCAGCAGCCCCTGGGGGGAGAGCTCCTATAATTCACCCCTCCACTTT
>TRBD1|TRBV29-1|TRBJ2-7|.
CSVEGDRAGEQYF
TGCAGCGTTGAAGGGGACAGGGCTGGGGAGCAGTACTTC
>TRBD1|TRBV10-3|TRBJ2-5|.
CASRRGQAETQYF
TGTGCCAGCAGGCGGGGACAGGCGGAGACCCAGTACTTC
>TRBD1|TRBV6-1|TRBJ1-3|.
CASTTGGYPGNTIYF
TGTGCCAGCACTACAGGGGGTTACCCTGGAAACACCATATATTTT
>.|TRBV24-1|TRBJ1-5|few
CATSDRGSYSNQPQHF
TGTGCCACCAGTGATCGAGGGTCCTATAGCAATCAGCCCCAGCATTTT
>.|TRBV2|TRBJ1-5|many
CASTKGGSNQPQHF
TGTGCCAGCACCAAAGGGGGTAGCAATCAGCCCCAGCATTTT
>TRBD1|TRBV24-1|TRBJ2-4|.
CATSGTGGGNIQYF
TGTGCCACCAGCGGGACAGGGGGTGGAAACATTCAGTACTTC
>.|TRBV20-1|TRBJ2-7|many
CSATGGGSVAYEQYF
TGCAGTGCTACCGGCGGAGGCAGTGTAGCCTACGAGCAGTACTTC
>.|TRBV24-1|TRBJ2-5|many
CATSDIGMKGETQYF
TGTGCCACCAGTGATATAGGCATGAAGGGGGAGACCCAGTACTTC
>TRBD1|TRBV6-2/TRBV6-3|TRBJ2-2|.
CASSWDSNTGELFF
TGTGCCAGCAGTTGGGACAGCAACACCGGGGAGCTGTTTTTT
>.|TRBV7-3|TRBJ1-2|many
CASSLLGGGYGYTF
TGTGCCAGCAGCTTACTAGGAGGTGGCTATGGCTACACCTTC
>TRBD1|TRBV15|TRBJ1-6|.
CATSIETGGNSPLHF
TGTGCCACCAGCATAGAGACAGGGGGTAATTCACCCCTCCACTTT
>.|TRBV20-1|TRBJ1-6|many
CSARRSGGDSPLHF
TGCAGTGCTAGAAGGTCCGGGGGGGACTCGCCCCTCCACTTT
>TRBD1|TRBV10-3|TRBJ1-2|.
CAISESTGTGGYGYTF
TGTGCCATCAGTGAGTCGACCGGGACAGGGGGCTATGGCTACACCTTC
>TRBD1|TRBV2|TRBJ1-1|.
CASREGQLNTEAFF
TGTGCCAGCAGGGAGGGACAGCTGAACACTGAAGCTTTCTTT
>.|TRBV15|TRBJ1-2|.
CATSRDKGYGYTF
TGTGCCACCAGCAGAGACAAAGGCTATGGCTACACCTTC
>.|TRBV7-2|TRBJ1-1|many
CASSLRRGQGEAFF
TGTGCCAGCAGCTTGCGGAGGGGTCAGGGTGAAGCTTTCTTT
>TRBD1|TRBV3-1|TRBJ2-5|few
CASSSQSGQGARETQYF
TGTGCCAGCAGCTCCCAGTCGGGACAGGGGGCGCGTGAGACCCAGTACTTC
>.|TRBV20-1|TRBJ2-2|.
CSARDSGSGSNAEELFF
TGCAGTGCTAGAGATTCTGGAAGCGGATCGAACGCCGAGGAGCTGTTTTTT
>.|TRBV5-5|TRBJ2-3|.
CASSLAGLTDTQYF
TGTGCCAGCAGCTTGGCTGGACTAACAGATACGCAGTATTTT
>TRBD1|TRBV20-1|TRBJ1-6|few
CSASQPGQYNSPLHF
TGCAGTGCTAGTCAACCGGGACAGTATAATTCACCCCTCCACTTT
>.|TRBV19|TRBJ1-5|many
CASAGGLSNQPQHF
TGTGCCAGTGCCGGGGGGCTTAGCAATCAGCCCCAGCATTTT
>TRBD1|TRBV7-2|TRBJ1-2|once
CASSNTGVGYGYTF
TGTGCCAGCAGCAACACAGGGGTAGGCTATGGCTACACCTTC
>TRBD1|TRBV7-8|TRBJ2-7|once
CASSSERDRWNEQYF
TGTGCCAGCAGCTCAGAACGGGACAGGTGGAACGAGCAGTACTTC
>TRBD1|TRBV25-1|TRBJ1-1|few
CASSEGLGTGVRNTEAFF
TGTGCCAGCAGTGAAGGGTTAGGGACAGGGGTGAGGAACACTGAAGCTTTCTTT
>TRBD1|TRBV6-1|TRBJ2-7|.
CASSRDRGTVQYF
TGTGCCAGCAGCCGGGACAGGGGTACTGTGCAGTACTTC
>.|TRBV29-1|TRBJ1-1|.
CSVGFGVNTEAFF
TGCAGCGTTGGTTTCGGGGTGAACACTGAAGCCTTCTTT
>TRBD1|TRBV7-2|TRBJ1-5|many
CASSFRQGGNQPQHF
TGTGCCAGCAGCTTTCGACAGGGCGGCAATCAGCCCCAGCATTTT
>.|TRBV4-2|TRBJ2-1|many
CASSQVRDSGKEQFF
TGTGCCAGCAGCCAAGTCCGGGACTCAGGCAAAGAGCAGTTCTTC
>.|TRBV12-3/TRBV12-4|TRBJ1-4|many
CASSPTGNGKLFF
TGTGCCAGCAGTCCTACAGGGAATGGAAAACTGTTTTTT
>.|TRBV10-3|TRBJ2-4|.
CAISYSAVPLAKNIQYF
TGTGCCATCAGTTACTCGGCCGTCCCCTTAGCCAAAAACATTCAGTACTTC